What follows describes a single TCR beta chain. TCR beta cDNA came from about 500 ng total RNA, primed with a constant-region primer. Library construction for TCR beta comprised three nested multiplex PCR rounds performed with slightly modified ARM-PCR. Amplification in the first two PCR rounds was performed using TRBV1-TRBV30 forward primers and a C-beta reverse primer for roughly 9 cycles each. TCRdb redid the calling of the multiplex PCR reads with MiXCR, one entry per CDR3 protein. Seen here are roughly 86,000 distinct CDR3 sequences, 55% to 75% observed once, and the top ten hold more than 25%. The sample is drawn from a study of tumor-infiltrating lymphocytes in primary liver carcinoma. Turning to the study itself: Tumor stage was T1-T3 N0M0, and tumor size was roughly 4.2 to 11 cm across.

This CDR3 is built from 12 residues. The germline V gene encodes CDR1 MNHEY and CDR2 SVGAGI. The roughly 17-32 mg bulk tissue piece was not sorted before simultaneous RNA and DNA extraction. The TCR originated in a man aged 40-50 years with primary liver carcinoma and hepatitis B virus infection. The genes are TRBV6-5 and TRBJ2-1; TRBD2 might be the D (5 bases). Sequencing was done on a sample of tumor-adjacent normal liver tissue. The CDR3 nucleotides read TGTGTCAACAGTTACGTCGGGGATGAGCAGTTCTTC. Its protein product is CVNSYVGDEQFF.